Listed below are T cell receptor beta chains from one sample, sequenced in a study of T cell changes during pregnancy in multiple sclerosis. Method: immunoSEQ multiplex PCR; TCRdb's copy keeps in-frame clones and lacks some. Seen here are fewer than 45,000 clones, 88% observed once, and the top ten hold 5.9%. The specimen was CD8+ T cells from peripheral blood mononuclear cells, collected after pregnancy. These receptors originate from a female donor in good health, enrolled as a control in a pregnancy study. CDR3s include the opening cysteine and the closing phenylalanine or tryptophan. A D gene is named only where the DNA matches it firmly. Some rows mark clone size as missing; the rest say once, few, many or name a class of expanded clone.

>NA|TRBJ2-1|TRBV7-6|NA
CASSPRLGGNEQFF
TGTGCCAGCAGCCCCCGACTAGGAGGGAATGAGCAGTTCTTC
>NA|TRBJ1-4|TRBV19|NA
CASSRGEPNEKLFF
TGTGCCAGTAGTAGGGGAGAGCCTAATGAAAAACTGTTTTTT
>NA|TRBJ1-2|TRBV6-6|few
CASSREDGYTF
TGTGCCAGCAGCAGGGAAGATGGCTACACCTTC
>NA|TRBJ1-2|TRBV7-9|NA
CASSPTSGGHYGYTF
TGTGCCAGCAGCCCCACATCAGGAGGGCACTATGGCTACACCTTC
>TRBD2|TRBJ2-2|TRBV4-3|NA
CASSQARGARTGELFF
TGCGCCAGCAGCCAAGCGCGGGGGGCCCGCACCGGGGAGCTGTTTTTT
>NA|TRBJ2-2|TRBV7-9|NA
CASSLVGDTGELFF
TGTGCCAGCAGCTTAGTAGGGGACACCGGGGAGCTGTTTTTT
>NA|TRBJ2-2|TRBV6-5|NA
CASSPGLLTGELFF
TGTGCCAGCAGCCCGGGACTCCTTACCGGGGAGCTGTTTTTT
>TRBD2|TRBJ2-5|TRBV7-9|NA
CAGRLAGEETQYF
TGTGCCGGTAGACTAGCGGGGGAAGAGACCCAGTACTTC
>TRBD2|TRBJ2-2|TRBV27|NA
CATTFSSGEDVTGELFF
TGTGCCACCACTTTTTCTAGCGGGGAGGATGTAACCGGGGAGCTGTTTTTT
>NA|TRBJ1-1|TRBV19|NA
CASKLGQGPTEAFF
TGTGCCAGTAAGTTAGGGCAGGGGCCCACTGAAGCTTTCTTT
>TRBD1|TRBJ1-1|TRBV7-3|once
CARNRWGTGNTEAFF
TGTGCCAGAAATCGTTGGGGGACAGGGAACACTGAAGCTTTCTTT
>TRBD1|TRBJ2-2|TRBV19|NA
CATAGTAAGELFF
TGTGCCACCGCCGGGACAGCCGCCGGGGAGCTGTTTTTT
>TRBD2|TRBJ2-5|TRBV5-4|NA
CASSWVSGGGETQYF
TGTGCCAGCAGCTGGGTTAGCGGGGGTGGGGAGACCCAGTACTTC
>TRBD1|TRBJ1-4|TRBV4-3|NA
CASSQRQGAREKLFF
TGCGCCAGCAGCCAGCGACAGGGGGCGCGTGAAAAACTGTTTTTT
>TRBD2|TRBJ2-7|TRBV2|NA
CASRTPRASGASYEQYF
TGTGCCAGCAGGACCCCTCGCGCTAGCGGGGCCTCCTACGAGCAGTACTTC
>TRBD1|TRBJ2-5|TRBV7-9|once
CASSSPRTGQETQYF
TGTGCCAGCAGCTCACCAAGGACAGGCCAAGAGACCCAGTACTTC
>NA|TRBJ2-7|TRBV4-3|NA
CASSLDRFSEQYF
TGCGCCAGCAGCCTGGACAGATTCTCCGAGCAGTACTTC
>NA|TRBJ2-7|TRBV6-5|NA
CASSYQQAPPYEQYF
TGTGCCAGCAGTTACCAGCAGGCCCCACCCTACGAGCAGTACTTC
>NA|TRBJ1-1|TRBV13|NA
CASSLEGDTEAFF
TGTGCCAGCAGCTTAGAGGGGGACACTGAAGCTTTCTTT
>NA|TRBJ1-4|TRBV4-3|NA
CASSQGSTPRSEKLFF
TGCGCCAGCAGCCAAGGTTCGACTCCTCGGTCGGAAAAACTGTTTTTT
>NA|TRBJ2-7|TRBV19|NA
CASSHFADSYEQYF
TGTGCCAGTAGCCATTTCGCGGACTCCTACGAGCAGTACTTC
>NA|TRBJ2-7|TRBV7-8|few
CASTPRGADEQYF
TGTGCCAGCACCCCCCGGGGGGCCGACGAGCAGTACTTC